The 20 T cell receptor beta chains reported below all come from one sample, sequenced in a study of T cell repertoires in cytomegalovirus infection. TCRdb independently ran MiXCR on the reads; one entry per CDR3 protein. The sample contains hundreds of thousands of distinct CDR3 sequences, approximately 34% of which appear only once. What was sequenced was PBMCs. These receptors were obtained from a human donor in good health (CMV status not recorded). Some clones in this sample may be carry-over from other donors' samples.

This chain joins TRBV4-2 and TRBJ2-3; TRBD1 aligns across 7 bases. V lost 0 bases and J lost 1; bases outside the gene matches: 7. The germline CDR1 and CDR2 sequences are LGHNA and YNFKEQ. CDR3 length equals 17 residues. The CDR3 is CASSQDRDREGTDTQYF. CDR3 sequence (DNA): TGTGCCAGCAGCCAAGATAGAGACAGGGAAGGCACAGATACGCAGTATTTT.

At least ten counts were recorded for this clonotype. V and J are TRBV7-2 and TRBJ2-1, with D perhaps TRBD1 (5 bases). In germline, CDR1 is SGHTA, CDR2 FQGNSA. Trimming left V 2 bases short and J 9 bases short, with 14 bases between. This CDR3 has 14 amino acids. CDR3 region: CASSLSPTQGEQFF. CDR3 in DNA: TGTGCCAGCAGCTTAAGCCCCACCCAGGGTGAGCAGTTCTTC.

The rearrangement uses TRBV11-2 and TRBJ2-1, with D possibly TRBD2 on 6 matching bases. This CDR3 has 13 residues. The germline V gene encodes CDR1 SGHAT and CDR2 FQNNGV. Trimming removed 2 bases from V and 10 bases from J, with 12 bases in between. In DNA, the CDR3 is TGTGCCAGCAGCTTACAGGCAGGGAGGGAGCAGTTCTTC. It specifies CASSLQAGREQFF.

The CDR3 region has the DNA TGCAGCGTTCTCGTCACAGGGGAGGGCTACGAGCAGTACTTC. Translated: CSVLVTGEGYEQYF. The rearrangement joins TRBV29-1 to TRBJ2-7; possibly TRBD1 or TRBD2 for D (7 bases each). The germline V gene has CDR1 SQVTM and CDR2 ANQGSEA. Trimming removed 5 bases at V and 3 bases at J, with 17 bases between. CDR3 length equals 14 residues.

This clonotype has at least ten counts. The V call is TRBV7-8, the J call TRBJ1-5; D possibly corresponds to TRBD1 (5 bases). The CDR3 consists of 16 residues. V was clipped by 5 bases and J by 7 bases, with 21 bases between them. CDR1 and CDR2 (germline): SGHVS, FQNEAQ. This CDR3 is CASSHGGEGVRQPQHF. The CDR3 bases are TGTGCCAGCAGCCACGGAGGGGAGGGTGTCCGGCAGCCCCAGCATTTT. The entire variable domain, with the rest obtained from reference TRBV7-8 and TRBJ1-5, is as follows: GAGVSQSPRYKVAKRGQDVALRCDPISGHVSLFWYQQALGQGPEFLTYFQNEAQLDKSGLPSDRFFAERPEGSVSTLKIQRTQQEDSAVYLCASSHGGEGVRQPQHFGDGTRLSIL.

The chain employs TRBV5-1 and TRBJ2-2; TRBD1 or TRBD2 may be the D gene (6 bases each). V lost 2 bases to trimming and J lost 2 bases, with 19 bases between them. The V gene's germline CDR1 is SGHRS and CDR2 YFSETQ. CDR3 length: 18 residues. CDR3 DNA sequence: TGCGCCAGCAGCTTCGAGGCCCGTCGGGGGCCTAACACCGGGGAGCTGTTTTTT. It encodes CASSFEARRGPNTGELFF.

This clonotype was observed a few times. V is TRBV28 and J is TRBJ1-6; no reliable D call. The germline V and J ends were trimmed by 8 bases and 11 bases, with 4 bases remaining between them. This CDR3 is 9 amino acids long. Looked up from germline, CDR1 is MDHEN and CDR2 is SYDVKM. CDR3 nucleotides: TGTGCCAGCGATCCACCCCTCCACTTT. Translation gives CASDPPLHF.

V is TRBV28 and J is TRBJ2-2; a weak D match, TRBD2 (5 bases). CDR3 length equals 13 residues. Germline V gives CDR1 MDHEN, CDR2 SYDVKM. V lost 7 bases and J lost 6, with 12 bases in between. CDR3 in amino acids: CASNRRPAGELFF. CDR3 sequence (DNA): TGTGCCAGCAACCGGAGGCCGGCCGGGGAGCTGTTTTTT. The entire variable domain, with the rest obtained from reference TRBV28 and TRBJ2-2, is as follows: DVKVTQSSRYLVKRTGEKVFLECVQDMDHENMFWYRQDPGLGLRLIYFSYDVKMKEKGDIPEGYSVSREKKERFSLILESASTNQTSMYLCASNRRPAGELFFGEGSRLTVL.

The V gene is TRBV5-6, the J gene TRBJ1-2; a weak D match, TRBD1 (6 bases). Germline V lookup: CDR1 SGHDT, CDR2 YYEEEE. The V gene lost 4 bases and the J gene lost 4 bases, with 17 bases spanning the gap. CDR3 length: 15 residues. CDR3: CASSPRGRITYGYTF. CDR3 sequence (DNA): TGTGCCAGCAGCCCCAGGGGAAGAATCACCTATGGCTACACCTTC. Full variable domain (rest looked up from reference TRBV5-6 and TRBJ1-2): DAGVTQSPTHLIKTRGQQVTLRCSPKSGHDTVSWYQQALGQGPQFIFQYYEEEERQRGNFPDRFSGHQFPNYSSELNVNALLLGDSALYLCASSPRGRITYGYTFGSGTRLTVV.

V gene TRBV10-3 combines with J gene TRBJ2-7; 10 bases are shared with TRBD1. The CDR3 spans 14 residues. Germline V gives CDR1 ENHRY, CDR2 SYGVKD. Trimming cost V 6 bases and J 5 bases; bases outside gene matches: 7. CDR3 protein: CAISSGTGAHEQYF. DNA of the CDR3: TGTGCCATCAGCTCCGGGACAGGGGCCCACGAGCAGTACTTC.

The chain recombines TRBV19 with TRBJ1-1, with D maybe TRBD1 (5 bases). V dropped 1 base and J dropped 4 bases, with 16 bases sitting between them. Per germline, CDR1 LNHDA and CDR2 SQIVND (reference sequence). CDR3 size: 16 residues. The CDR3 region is CASSIGGFRASTEAFF. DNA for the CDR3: TGTGCCAGTAGTATAGGTGGGTTCAGGGCCTCCACTGAAGCTTTCTTT. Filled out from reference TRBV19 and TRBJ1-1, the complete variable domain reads DGGITQSPKYLFRKEGQNVTLSCEQNLNHDAMYWYRQDPGQGLRLIYYSQIVNDFQKGDIAEGYSVSREKKESFPLTVTSAQKNPTAFYLCASSIGGFRASTEAFFGQGTRLTVV.

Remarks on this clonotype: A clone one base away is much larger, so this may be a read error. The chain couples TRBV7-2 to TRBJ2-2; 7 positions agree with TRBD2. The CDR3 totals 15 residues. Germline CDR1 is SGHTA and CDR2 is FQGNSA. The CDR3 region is CASRLLATNTGELVF. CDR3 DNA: TGTGCCAGCAGACTACTAGCGACGAACACCGGGGAGCTGGTTTTT.

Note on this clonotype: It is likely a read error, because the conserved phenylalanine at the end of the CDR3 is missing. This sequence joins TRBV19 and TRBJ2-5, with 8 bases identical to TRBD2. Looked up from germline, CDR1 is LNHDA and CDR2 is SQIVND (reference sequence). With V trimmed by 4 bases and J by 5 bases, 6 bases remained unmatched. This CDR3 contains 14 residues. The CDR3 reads CASSKGLVTETQYV. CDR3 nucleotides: TGTGCCAGTAGTAAGGGACTAGTTACGGAGACCCAGTACGTC.

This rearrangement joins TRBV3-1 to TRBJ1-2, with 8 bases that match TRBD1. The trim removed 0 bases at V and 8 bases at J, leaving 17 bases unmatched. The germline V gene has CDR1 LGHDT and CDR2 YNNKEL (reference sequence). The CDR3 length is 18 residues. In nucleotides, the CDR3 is TGTGCCAGCAGCCAAGACCCCCTGACAGGGGCGGTGATCAAGGGCTACACCTTC. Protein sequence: CASSQDPLTGAVIKGYTF.

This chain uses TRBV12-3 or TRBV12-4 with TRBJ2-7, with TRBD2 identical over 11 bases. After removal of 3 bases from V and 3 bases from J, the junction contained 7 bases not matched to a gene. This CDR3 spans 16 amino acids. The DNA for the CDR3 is TGTGCCAGCAGTTTGAGAACTAGCGGGGGTTACTACGAGCAGTACTTC. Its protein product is CASSLRTSGGYYEQYF.

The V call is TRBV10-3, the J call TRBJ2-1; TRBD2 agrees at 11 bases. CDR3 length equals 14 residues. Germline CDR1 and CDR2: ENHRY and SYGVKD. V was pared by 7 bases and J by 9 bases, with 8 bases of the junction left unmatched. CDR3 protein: CAITNSGGDGEQFF. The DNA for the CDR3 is TGTGCCATCACTAATAGCGGGGGGGATGGTGAGCAGTTCTTC.

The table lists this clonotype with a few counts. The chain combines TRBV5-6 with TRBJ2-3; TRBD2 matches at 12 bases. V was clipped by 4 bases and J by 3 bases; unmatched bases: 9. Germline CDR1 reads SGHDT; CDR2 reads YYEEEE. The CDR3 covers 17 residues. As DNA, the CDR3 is TGTGCCAGCAGCCTCCGTCGGACTAGCGGGACGACAGATACGCAGTATTTT. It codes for CASSLRRTSGTTDTQYF. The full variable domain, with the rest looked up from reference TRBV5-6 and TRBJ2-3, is DAGVTQSPTHLIKTRGQQVTLRCSPKSGHDTVSWYQQALGQGPQFIFQYYEEEERQRGNFPDRFSGHQFPNYSSELNVNALLLGDSALYLCASSLRRTSGTTDTQYFGPGTRLTVL.

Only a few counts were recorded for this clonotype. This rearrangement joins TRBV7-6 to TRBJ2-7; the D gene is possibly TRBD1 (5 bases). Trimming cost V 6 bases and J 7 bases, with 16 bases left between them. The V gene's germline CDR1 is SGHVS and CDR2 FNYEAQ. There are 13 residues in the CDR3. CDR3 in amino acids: CASSHPTSGEQYF. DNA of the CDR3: TGTGCCAGCAGTCATCCCACCTCAGGGGAGCAGTACTTC.

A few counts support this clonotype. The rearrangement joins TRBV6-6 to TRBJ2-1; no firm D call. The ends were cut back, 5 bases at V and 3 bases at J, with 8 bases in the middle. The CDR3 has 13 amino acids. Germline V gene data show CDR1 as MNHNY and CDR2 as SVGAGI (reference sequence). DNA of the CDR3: TGTGCCAGCAGTAGGCTCCTCTACAATGAGCAGTTCTTC. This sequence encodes CASSRLLYNEQFF.

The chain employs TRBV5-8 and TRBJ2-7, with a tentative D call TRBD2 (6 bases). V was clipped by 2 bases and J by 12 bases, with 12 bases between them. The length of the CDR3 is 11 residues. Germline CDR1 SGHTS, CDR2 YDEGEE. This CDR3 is CASSFFRDSYF. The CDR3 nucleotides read TGTGCCAGCAGCTTTTTCAGGGACTCGTACTTC.